These 18 T cell receptor beta chains came from one sample sequenced in a study of a mutant IDH1 vaccine in newly diagnosed glioma. These receptors lack a known antigen. Time point described: week 23, last vaccination. The investigators gave 300 ug of mutant IDH1 20-mer peptide in each vaccine dose, together with topical imiquimod. The assay was immunoSEQ multiplex PCR, and TCRdb's table has in-frame clones only and misses some. The sample holds about 43,000 clones, around 84% seen once. The sequencing used PBMCs, collected from a glioma patient whose treatment included an IDH1 peptide vaccine. All receptors derive from a woman aged 18-35 years with glioma. Some clones in this sample may be carry-over from other donors' samples.

J is TRBJ1-2 and V is TRBV4-2; 7 bases match TRBD1. CDR3 length: 21 amino acids. Germline V gene lookup returns CDR1 LGHNA and CDR2 YNFKEQ. V was clipped by 2 bases and J by 4 bases; unmatched bases: 25. The CDR3 DNA follows: TGTGCCAGCAGCCAAATGAATGGAGACGAGATTTGGAGGGGGCTTTCCTATGGCTACACCTTC. Its protein is CASSQMNGDEIWRGLSYGYTF.

The chain carries TRBV6-1 and TRBJ1-1, with no clear D. Germline V CDR1 and CDR2: MNHNS, SASEGT. The V and J ends lost 7 bases and 7 bases respectively, with 10 bases between them. This CDR3 contains 11 residues. The CDR3 is CASKSLDEAFF. CDR3 bases: TGTGCCAGCAAATCGCTTGATGAAGCTTTCTTT.

The rearrangement joins TRBV6-6 to TRBJ1-5, with D tentatively TRBD1 (6 bases). Germline lookup yields CDR1 MNHNY and CDR2 SVGAGI (reference sequence). The CDR3 loop spans 12 amino acids. V was shortened by 4 bases and J by 9 bases, with 10 bases between the two germline ends. The chain's CDR3 is CASSSKGGPQHF. CDR3 nucleotide sequence: TGTGCCAGCAGTTCCAAAGGGGGGCCCCAGCATTTT.

V and J are TRBV6-1 and TRBJ2-3, with 11 positions matching TRBD2. The V and J ends lost 9 bases and 13 bases, in that order; junction bases with no gene match: 9. The germline gives CDR1 MNHNS, CDR2 SASEGT. This CDR3 contains 12 residues. The CDR3 reads CASTLAGGFEYF. CDR3 bases: TGTGCCAGTACCCTAGCGGGAGGTTTCGAGTATTTT.

V usage is TRBV5-5 and J usage is TRBJ1-6; perhaps TRBD1 as D (5 bases). The length of the CDR3 is 15 residues. Germline V gene sequence: CDR1 SGHKS, CDR2 YYEKEE (reference sequence). V was clipped by 0 bases and J by 9 bases, with 13 bases between them. The DNA of the CDR3 is TGTGCCAGCAGCTTGGGGCAGGGAGGCGGTTCACCCCTCCACTTT. Translating it yields CASSLGQGGGSPLHF.

The chain couples TRBV5-5 to TRBJ2-1; the D call may be TRBD1 or TRBD2 (5 bases each). Trimming took 1 base from V and 11 from J, leaving 16 bases between them. The germline V gene has CDR1 SGHKS and CDR2 YYEKEE (reference sequence). This CDR3 region has 14 residues. The CDR3 loop reads CASSLRGNFGKQFF. For the CDR3, the DNA is TGTGCCAGCAGCTTGAGGGGTAATTTCGGGAAGCAGTTCTTC.

The table lists this clone with a count of one. CDR3 sequence (DNA): TGTGCCAGCAGCCGGGACAGGGGTTGGAACACTGAAGCTTTCTTT. Translating it yields CASSRDRGWNTEAFF. This chain uses TRBV6-5 with TRBJ1-1; 10 bases line up with TRBD1. The V gene's germline CDR1 is MNHEY and CDR2 SVGAGI. The CDR3 is made up of 15 amino acids. After removal of 6 bases from V and 1 base from J, the junction contained 5 bases not matched to a gene.

The V call is TRBV6-6, the J call TRBJ1-3; possibly TRBD1 for D (6 bases). CDR3 size: 13 residues. Germline CDR1 and CDR2: MNHNY and SVGAGI (reference sequence). V was trimmed by 4 bases and J by 6 bases, leaving 10 bases between them. CDR3 region: CASSWGPKNTIYF. The DNA for the CDR3 is TGTGCCAGCAGTTGGGGGCCTAAAAACACCATATATTTT.

The CDR3 region has the DNA TGTGCCAGCAGCCAAGACAGGGGTTCCAATCAGCCCCAGCATTTT. Protein: CASSQDRGSNQPQHF. The chain is built from TRBV4-2 and TRBJ1-5, with D perhaps matching TRBD1 (6 bases). Trimming left V 0 bases short and J 3 bases short, with 9 bases between. Germline V gene data show CDR1 as LGHNA and CDR2 as YNFKEQ. The CDR3 totals 15 residues.

This rearrangement joins TRBV7-9 to TRBJ1-2; D gene ambiguous. V was pared by 8 bases and J by 8 bases, with 9 bases between. CDR1 and CDR2 (germline): SEHNR, FQNEAQ (reference sequence). The CDR3 length is 10 residues. CDR3 nucleotide sequence: TGTGCCAGCCCGGGTTTGGGCTACACCTTC. Its translation is CASPGLGYTF.

The V call is TRBV27, the J call TRBJ1-5; TRBD1 might be the D (5 bases). The length of the CDR3 is 15 residues. Germline CDR1 is MNHEY and CDR2 is SMNVEV (reference sequence). The ends were cut back, 2 bases at V and 1 base at J, with 9 bases in the middle. This chain's CDR3 is CASSLIEGSNQPQHF. The CDR3 region has the DNA TGTGCCAGCAGTTTAATCGAGGGGAGCAATCAGCCCCAGCATTTT.

This sequence joins TRBV7-9 and TRBJ2-2; 7 positions agree with TRBD1. The CDR3 spans 16 residues. The J segment lost 4 bases and the V segment lost 6 bases, leaving 11 bases of the junction unmatched. Germline V gene data show CDR1 as SEHNR and CDR2 as FQNEAQ (reference sequence). The CDR3 DNA sequence: TGTGCCAGCAGGCCACAGGGGCAGGGTGCCACCGGGGAGCTGTTTTTT. As protein: CASRPQGQGATGELFF.

The gene calls are TRBV11-3 and TRBJ1-3; D is unclear. The ends were cut back, 8 bases at V and 4 bases at J, with 9 bases in the middle. The CDR3 spans 12 residues. Germline V gene data show CDR1 as SGHNT and CDR2 as YENEEA. CDR3 region: CASGPLGNTIYF. As DNA, the CDR3 is TGTGCCAGCGGCCCTCTGGGAAACACCATATATTTT.

For the CDR3, the DNA is TGTGCCAGCAGCCCGACAGACCGCTATGGCTACACCTTC. This gives the protein CASSPTDRYGYTF. The chain recombines TRBV7-2 with TRBJ1-2; perhaps TRBD1 as D (5 bases). The CDR3 sequence is 13 residues long. CDR1 is SGHTA and CDR2 is FQGNSA in the germline V gene. V dropped 5 bases and J dropped 4 bases, with 11 bases sitting between them.

This chain connects TRBV27 to TRBJ1-1; D unresolved. Per the germline V gene, CDR1 is MNHEY and CDR2 is SMNVEV (reference sequence). The CDR3 extends over 13 amino acids. V lost 2 bases and J 2 bases, leaving 6 bases between the germline ends. CDR3 region: CASSLGPNTEAFF. CDR3 nucleotide sequence: TGTGCCAGCAGTTTAGGACCAAACACTGAAGCTTTCTTT.

The V and J genes are TRBV10-3 and TRBJ1-5, with TRBD1 matching over 7 bases. Germline-derived CDR1 and CDR2 are ENHRY and SYGVKD. The CDR3 is made up of 14 amino acids. V lost 4 bases and J lost 2; bases outside the gene matches: 2. CDR3 sequence reads: CAISGQGGNQPQHF. Written as DNA, the CDR3 is TGTGCCATCAGTGGACAGGGTGGCAATCAGCCCCAGCATTTT.

V usage is TRBV6-1 and J usage is TRBJ2-3; D is undetermined. Germline assignment: CDR1 MNHNS and CDR2 SASEGT. This CDR3 comprises 14 residues. V was pared by 0 bases and J by 4 bases, with 8 bases between. The CDR3 DNA follows: TGTGCCAGCAGTGAAGCCTGGGCAGCAGATACGCAGTATTTT. Translating it yields CASSEAWAADTQYF.

The chain combines TRBV6-5 with TRBJ1-2; no clear D. Trimming shortened V by 7 bases and J by 4 bases, and 19 bases separated the two germline ends. Germline lookup yields CDR1 MNHEY and CDR2 SVGAGI. The CDR3 extends over 15 amino acids. The CDR3 region has the DNA TGTGCCAGCAATCGCCGGGCAGTGCCAAGCTATGGCTACACCTTC. This encodes CASNRRAVPSYGYTF.